This T cell receptor (beta chain) originates from a study of CD8+ T cells in alopecia areata. With regard to this clone: Its antigen is unidentified.

Treatment denoted: oral pan-JAK inhibitor, 5-10 mg twice daily. Isolated RNA was reverse transcribed into cDNA used as the sequencing template. Produced via immunoSEQ multiplex PCR; TCRdb's table is partial and in-frame only. The table lists some 190,000 clones, 50% to 60% of them singletons, with roughly 0.7% in the top ten. The study, taken as a whole, reports: Amid tofacitinib therapy, many expanded lesional clones stayed present in scalp and blood. Within the top 100, expanded CD8+ clones significantly decreased with tofacitinib, as did scalp clonality. Uncertainty about whether baseline CD8+ expansion is linked to response remains, with one nonresponder.

In germline, CDR1 is SGHRS, CDR2 YFSETQ. CDR3 length: 14 amino acids. J was trimmed by 5 bases and V by 4 bases; bases with no gene match: 5. The TCR was taken from a human donor with alopecia areata. The material sequenced was CD4+ T cells sorted from blood, taken at week 4, from a patient treated with tofacitinib. The gene calls are TRBV5-1 and TRBJ1-5; 8 bases map to TRBD1. The chain's CDR3 is CASSPGTGHQPQHF. The CDR3 DNA is TGCGCCAGCAGCCCCGGGACAGGACATCAGCCCCAGCATTTT.